This T cell receptor beta chain was observed in a study of blood T cell repertoires in COVID-19. Overall study: COVID-19 samples, acute and convalescent, were from the United States, Italy and Spain. PBMCs, B-cell-depleted T cells, or T cells were the source of the cDNA or gDNA that made up the material.

The CDR3 has 12 amino acids. V was clipped by 6 bases and J by 4 bases, with 9 bases between them. The germline V gene has CDR1 MDHEN and CDR2 SYDVKM. In its sample, this clone was seen once. Sequencing used immunoSEQ multiplex PCR; TCRdb keeps in-frame clones, though not all of them. Of around 130,000 clones in the sample, approximately 77% were seen once. The clonotype was recovered from a human donor in a cohort sampled during active COVID-19. The V gene is TRBV28, the J gene TRBJ1-2, with unresolved D. What was sequenced was peripheral blood. The CDR3 loop reads CASRPTSYGYTF. The CDR3 nucleotides read TGTGCCAGCAGGCCCACTAGCTATGGCTACACCTTC.